The clone carrying this TCR beta chain appeared a few times. This record belongs to a study of blood T cell repertoires in COVID-19. Study background: The study drew acute and convalescent COVID-19 samples from the United States, Italy and Spain. T cells, B-cell-depleted T cells, or PBMCs supplied cDNA or gDNA.

Donors were grouped by their self-reported clinical history. Original handling: Reference gene primer amplification gave nucleated cell count estimates. Assay: immunoSEQ multiplex PCR; the TCRdb copy retains only in-frame clones and omits some. V, J and clone size are taken as reported in that table, and D and trimming were inferred from the DNA itself. The sample carries about 240,000 clones, around four fifths recorded once. The sequenced sample was PBMCs or T cells enriched from blood (not recorded which). The source is a woman in her 40s who had been exposed to COVID-19.

DNA of the CDR3: TGTGCCAGCTCCCCCGGGGGGAAGGAGCAGTACTTC. As protein: CASSPGGKEQYF. This sequence joins TRBV18 and TRBJ2-7, with 7 bases identical to TRBD2. The CDR3 spans 12 residues. Trimming at V came to 6 bases and at J to 7 bases, leaving 6 bases not matched to a gene. Per the germline V gene, CDR1 is KGHSH and CDR2 is LQKENI.